This TCR beta chain came from a study of Ad26.COV2.S vaccination and SARS-CoV-2 variants. Broader study findings: Researchers cautioned that TCR breadth and depth analyses may have underestimated total T cell responses.

The CDR3 covers 15 residues. The ends lost 7 bases at V and 3 bases at J; junction bases unmatched: 7. Looked up from germline, CDR1 is SNHLY and CDR2 is FYNNEI. Some clones are missing from TCRdb's copy, which holds only in-frame ones; the method was immunoSEQ multiplex PCR. The sample yields around 370,000 clones, 92% seen once. Details on this clone: Its antigen is still unknown.

This TCR came from a human donor who had recovered from COVID-19. The sequences come from peripheral blood, collected after recovery from COVID-19. The chain is built from TRBV2 and TRBJ2-1; 9 bases are shared with TRBD1. The CDR3 loop reads CASTRPGQGYNEQFF. CDR3 nucleotide sequence: TGTGCCAGCACTAGACCGGGACAGGGCTACAATGAGCAGTTCTTC.